The sequence of this T cell receptor beta chain was determined in a study of blood T cell repertoires in COVID-19. Overall study: COVID-19 samples from acute and convalescent phases originated in the United States, Italy and Spain.

As originally analysed: How many nucleated cells were present was estimated from reference gene primer amplification. Sequenced by immunoSEQ multiplex PCR; TCRdb stores in-frame clones only, minus some. Clone size and V and J calls were adopted from that table, with D and trimming inferred from the DNA. This sample has 95,000 to 110,000 clones, with around 88% found just once. Germline CDR1 is MDHEN and CDR2 is SYDVKM. This CDR3 spans 13 amino acids. The trim removed 9 bases at V and 3 bases at J, leaving 6 bases unmatched. The rearrangement uses TRBV28 and TRBJ2-3, with 7 bases fitting TRBD2. The source of this sequence is a man aged 50-59 years with active or convalescent COVID-19. The sample taken for sequencing was peripheral blood. CDR3: CASWTRRTDTQYF. The CDR3 DNA follows: TGTGCCAGTTGGACTAGAAGGACAGATACGCAGTATTTT.